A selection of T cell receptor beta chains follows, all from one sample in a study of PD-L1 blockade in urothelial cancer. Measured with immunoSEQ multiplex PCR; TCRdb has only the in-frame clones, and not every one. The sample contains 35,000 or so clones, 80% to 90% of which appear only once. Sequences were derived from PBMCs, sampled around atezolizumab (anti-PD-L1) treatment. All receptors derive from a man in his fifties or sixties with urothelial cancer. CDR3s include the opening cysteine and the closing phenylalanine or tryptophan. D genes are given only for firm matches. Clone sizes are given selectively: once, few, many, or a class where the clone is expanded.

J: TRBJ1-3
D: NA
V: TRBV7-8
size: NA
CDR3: CASSLGLAAGNTIYF
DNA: TGTGCCAGCAGCTTAGGTCTGGCAGCTGGAAACACCATATATTTT

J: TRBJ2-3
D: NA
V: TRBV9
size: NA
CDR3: CASSVAAGSGTDTQYF
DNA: TGTGCCAGCAGCGTAGCGGCGGGGTCGGGCACAGATACGCAGTATTTT

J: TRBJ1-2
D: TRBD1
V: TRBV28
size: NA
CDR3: CASRVTGYGYTF
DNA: TGTGCCAGCAGAGTGACAGGGTATGGCTACACCTTC

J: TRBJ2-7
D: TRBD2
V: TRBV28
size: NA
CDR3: CASSLFGLAGSSYEQYF
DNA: TGTGCCAGCAGTTTGTTCGGACTAGCGGGTAGCTCCTACGAGCAGTACTTC

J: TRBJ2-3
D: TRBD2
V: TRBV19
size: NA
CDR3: CASSPGLAGPDTQYF
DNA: TGTGCCAGTAGTCCGGGACTAGCGGGGCCAGATACGCAGTATTTT

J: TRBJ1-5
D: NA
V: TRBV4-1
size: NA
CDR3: CASSQGGGFPSNQPQHF
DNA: TGCGCCAGCAGCCAAGGCGGGGGGTTCCCCAGCAATCAGCCCCAGCATTTT

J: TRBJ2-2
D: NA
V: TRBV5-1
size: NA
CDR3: CASSLVGNSGKSGELFF
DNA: TGCGCCAGCAGCTTGGTTGGGAACTCAGGGAAGTCCGGGGAGCTGTTTTTT

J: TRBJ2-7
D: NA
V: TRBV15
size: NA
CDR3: CATSRAGVSGGWSEQYF
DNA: TGTGCCACCAGCAGAGCTGGGGTTTCCGGAGGGTGGAGCGAGCAGTACTTC

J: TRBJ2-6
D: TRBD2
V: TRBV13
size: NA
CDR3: CASSRLGGATGANVLTF
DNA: TGTGCCAGCAGCCGACTCGGGGGGGCTACCGGGGCCAACGTCCTGACTTTC

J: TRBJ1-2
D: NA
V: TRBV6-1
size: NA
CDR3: CASSEISYYGYTF
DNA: TGTGCCAGCAGTGAAATTAGTTACTATGGCTACACCTTC

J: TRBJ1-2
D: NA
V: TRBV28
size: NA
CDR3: CASREGANYGYTF
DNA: TGTGCCAGCAGAGAAGGAGCTAACTATGGCTACACCTTC

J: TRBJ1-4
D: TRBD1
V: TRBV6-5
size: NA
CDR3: CASSTGGGNEKLFF
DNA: TGTGCCAGCAGTACAGGGGGCGGCAATGAAAAACTGTTTTTT

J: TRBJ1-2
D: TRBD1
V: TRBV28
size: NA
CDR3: CASSFGQGADGYTF
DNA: TGTGCCAGCAGTTTCGGGCAGGGGGCGGATGGCTACACCTTC

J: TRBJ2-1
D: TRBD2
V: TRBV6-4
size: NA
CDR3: CASNDPGGERAYNEQFF
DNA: TGTGCCAGCAACGACCCGGGGGGGGAGAGGGCTTACAATGAGCAGTTCTTC

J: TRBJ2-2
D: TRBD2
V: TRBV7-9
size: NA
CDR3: CASSLTSGGQGNTGELFF
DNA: TGTGCCAGCAGCTTAACTAGCGGGGGACAGGGAAACACCGGGGAGCTGTTTTTT

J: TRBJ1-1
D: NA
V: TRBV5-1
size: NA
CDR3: CASEAASTGRAWNTEAFF
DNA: TGCGCCAGCGAAGCGGCTTCGACAGGCCGGGCTTGGAACACTGAAGCTTTCTTT

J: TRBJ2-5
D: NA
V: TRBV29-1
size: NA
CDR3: CSVGRIETQYF
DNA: TGCAGCGTTGGGCGGATCGAGACCCAGTACTTC

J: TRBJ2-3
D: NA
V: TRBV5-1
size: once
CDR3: CASSLDAVATDTQYF
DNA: TGCGCCAGCAGCTTGGATGCAGTCGCCACAGATACGCAGTATTTT

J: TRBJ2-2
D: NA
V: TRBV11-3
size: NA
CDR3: CASSLGGAGEGELFF
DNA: TGTGCCAGCAGCTTAGGCGGGGCCGGGGAAGGGGAGCTGTTTTTT

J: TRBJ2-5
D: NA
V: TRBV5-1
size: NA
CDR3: CASSSRVSETQYF
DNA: TGCGCCAGCAGCTCGCGTGTCTCCGAGACCCAGTACTTC

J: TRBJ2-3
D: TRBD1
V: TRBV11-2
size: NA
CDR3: CASSLGLGQSTDTQYF
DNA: TGTGCCAGCAGCTTAGGCCTGGGACAGAGCACAGATACGCAGTATTTT

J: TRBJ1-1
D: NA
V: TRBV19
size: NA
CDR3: CASSLRGAEGAFF
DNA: TGTGCCAGTAGTCTCAGGGGTGCTGAGGGAGCTTTCTTT

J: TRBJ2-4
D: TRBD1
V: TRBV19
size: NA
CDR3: CASGLGQLAKNIQYF
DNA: TGTGCCAGTGGTTTGGGACAGTTAGCCAAAAACATTCAGTACTTC

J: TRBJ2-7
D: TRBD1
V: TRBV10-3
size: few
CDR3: CAISAGQGDYEQYF
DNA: TGTGCCATCAGTGCTGGACAGGGGGACTACGAGCAGTACTTC